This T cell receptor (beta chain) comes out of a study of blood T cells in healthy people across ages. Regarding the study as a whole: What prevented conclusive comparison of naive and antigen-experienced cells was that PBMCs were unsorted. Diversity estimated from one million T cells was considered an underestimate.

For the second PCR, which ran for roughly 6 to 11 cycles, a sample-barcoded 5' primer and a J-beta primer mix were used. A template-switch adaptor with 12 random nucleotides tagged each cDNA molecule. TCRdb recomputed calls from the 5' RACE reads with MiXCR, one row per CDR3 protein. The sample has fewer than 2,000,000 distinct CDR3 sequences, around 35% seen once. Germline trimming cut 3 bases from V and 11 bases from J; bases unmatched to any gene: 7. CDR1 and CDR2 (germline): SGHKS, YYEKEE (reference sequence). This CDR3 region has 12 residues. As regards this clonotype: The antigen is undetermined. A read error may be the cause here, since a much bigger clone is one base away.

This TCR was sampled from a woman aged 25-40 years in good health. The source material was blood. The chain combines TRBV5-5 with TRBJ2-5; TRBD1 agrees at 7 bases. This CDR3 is CASSSTGIGQYF. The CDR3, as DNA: TGTGCCAGCAGCTCGACAGGGATTGGGCAGTACTTC.